These T cell receptor beta chains were read from a single sample in a study of OX40 agonist ivuxolimab in advanced cancers. TCRdb's table, derived via immunoSEQ multiplex PCR, lists solely in-frame clones and lacks some. This table holds about 11,000 clones, 65% to 75% found once. Sequencing used CD4+ or CD8+ T cells sorted from blood, obtained in a trial of the OX40 agonist ivuxolimab. The receptor set was obtained from an adult with an advanced solid tumor such as melanoma, head and neck, liver or kidney cancer. Each CDR3 is given with its conserved first and last residue. The D gene is left open where the match is weak. The listing skips clone size in some rows; elsewhere it reads once, few, many or a size class.

size: few
D: TRBD2
V: TRBV11-2
J: TRBJ2-7
CDR3: CASSLTAGVSGWEQYF
DNA: TGTGCCAGCAGCTTAACAGCGGGGGTCTCGGGATGGGAGCAGTACTTC

size: .
D: .
V: TRBV7-3
J: TRBJ2-7
CDR3: CASSPWGIHEQYF
DNA: TGTGCCAGCAGCCCATGGGGGATCCACGAGCAGTACTTC

size: many
D: TRBD2
V: TRBV7-9
J: TRBJ2-7
CDR3: CASSFAGGGYEQYF
DNA: TGTGCCAGCAGCTTTGCGGGAGGCGGGTACGAGCAGTACTTC

size: .
D: TRBD2
V: TRBV14
J: TRBJ2-7
CDR3: CASSVPGGKYEQYF
DNA: TGTGCCAGCAGCGTCCCGGGGGGGAAGTACGAGCAGTACTTC

size: .
D: TRBD1
V: TRBV30
J: TRBJ2-7
CDR3: CAWSAMTGTGLYEQYF
DNA: TGTGCCTGGAGTGCGATGACCGGGACAGGGCTTTACGAGCAGTACTTC

size: .
D: .
V: TRBV14
J: TRBJ2-4
CDR3: CASSQDLVLDGSLAKNIQYF
DNA: TGTGCCAGCAGCCAAGATCTCGTTCTTGACGGCTCCCTAGCCAAAAACATTCAGTACTTC

size: few
D: TRBD1
V: TRBV5-6
J: TRBJ1-1
CDR3: CASSLVQGAEAFF
DNA: TGTGCCAGCAGCTTGGTGCAGGGGGCTGAAGCTTTCTTT

size: .
D: .
V: TRBV15
J: TRBJ1-1
CDR3: CATIGLMNTEAFF
DNA: TGTGCCACCATCGGACTGATGAACACTGAAGCTTTCTTT

size: .
D: .
V: TRBV5-6
J: TRBJ2-7
CDR3: CASSAGLEQYF
DNA: TGTGCCAGCAGCGCGGGGTTAGAGCAGTACTTC

size: .
D: .
V: TRBV6-6
J: TRBJ1-5
CDR3: CASSPMAGEPQHF
DNA: TGTGCCAGCAGCCCGATGGCAGGGGAGCCCCAGCATTTT

size: .
D: TRBD1
V: TRBV14
J: TRBJ2-5
CDR3: CASSPSGQRLGTQYF
DNA: TGTGCCAGCAGCCCGTCGGGACAGCGGTTGGGGACCCAGTACTTC

size: once
D: .
V: TRBV19
J: TRBJ2-2
CDR3: CASSIGARASGELFF
DNA: TGTGCCAGTAGTATAGGGGCCAGGGCGAGCGGGGAGCTGTTTTTT

size: .
D: .
V: TRBV6-6
J: TRBJ2-7
CDR3: CASSPGLRTYEQYF
DNA: TGTGCCAGCAGCCCGGGACTGAGGACCTACGAGCAGTACTTC

size: medium-sized
D: .
V: TRBV5-1
J: TRBJ2-1
CDR3: CASSLLTNEQFF
DNA: TGCGCCAGCAGCTTACTAACGAATGAGCAGTTCTTC

size: .
D: .
V: TRBV2
J: TRBJ2-3
CDR3: CASSEWGTLPDTQYF
DNA: TGTGCCAGCAGTGAATGGGGAACTCTTCCAGATACGCAGTATTTT

size: .
D: .
V: TRBV11-3
J: TRBJ2-7
CDR3: CASSRRDTTGEQYF
DNA: TGTGCCAGCAGCCGCAGGGACACCACGGGTGAGCAGTACTTC

size: .
D: .
V: TRBV7-9
J: TRBJ2-7
CDR3: CASSFVGGGTEQYF
DNA: TGTGCCAGCAGCTTTGTTGGTGGGGGAACCGAGCAGTACTTC

size: .
D: .
V: TRBV5-5
J: TRBJ1-1
CDR3: CASSPLSGSSPPAFF
DNA: TGTGCCAGCAGCCCACTCTCAGGCTCCTCCCCTCCGGCTTTCTTT

size: .
D: TRBD1
V: TRBV29-1
J: TRBJ2-1
CDR3: CSVEANRGYEQFF
DNA: TGCAGCGTTGAAGCCAACAGGGGGTATGAGCAGTTCTTC

size: .
D: .
V: TRBV6-6
J: TRBJ2-7
CDR3: CASSYSHPGEQYF
DNA: TGTGCCAGCAGTTACTCTCACCCCGGCGAGCAGTACTTC

size: .
D: TRBD2
V: TRBV4-2
J: TRBJ2-3
CDR3: CASALTSVLEDTQYF
DNA: TGTGCCAGCGCGCTAACTAGCGTCCTGGAGGATACGCAGTATTTT

size: .
D: .
V: TRBV4-1
J: TRBJ1-5
CDR3: CASTYTVDSNQPQHF
DNA: TGCGCCAGCACCTACACTGTCGATAGCAATCAGCCCCAGCATTTT

size: .
D: .
V: TRBV6-1
J: TRBJ2-7
CDR3: CASSETGTATYEQYF
DNA: TGTGCCAGCAGTGAAACCGGGACGGCAACCTACGAGCAGTACTTC

size: .
D: TRBD2
V: TRBV15
J: TRBJ2-7
CDR3: CATSSLAGKEQYF
DNA: TGTGCCACCAGCAGTCTAGCGGGAAAAGAGCAGTACTTC

size: .
D: TRBD1
V: TRBV6-6
J: TRBJ1-1
CDR3: CASSSIQGPTEAFF
DNA: TGTGCCAGCAGTTCGATACAGGGGCCCACTGAAGCTTTCTTT

size: .
D: .
V: TRBV11-1
J: TRBJ1-1
CDR3: CASSPHTGFTEAFF
DNA: TGTGCCAGCAGCCCCCACACAGGGTTCACTGAAGCTTTCTTT

size: .
D: .
V: TRBV28
J: TRBJ2-7
CDR3: CASSYSSEQYF
DNA: TGTGCCAGCAGTTACTCTTCCGAGCAGTACTTC

size: .
D: .
V: TRBV25-1
J: TRBJ1-4
CDR3: CASSESTTVEKLFF
DNA: TGTGCCAGCAGTGAATCTACGACAGTCGAAAAACTGTTTTTT

size: few
D: TRBD1
V: TRBV6-5
J: TRBJ1-2
CDR3: CASTSQGGGYGYTF
DNA: TGTGCCAGCACCTCGCAGGGGGGCGGCTATGGCTACACCTTC